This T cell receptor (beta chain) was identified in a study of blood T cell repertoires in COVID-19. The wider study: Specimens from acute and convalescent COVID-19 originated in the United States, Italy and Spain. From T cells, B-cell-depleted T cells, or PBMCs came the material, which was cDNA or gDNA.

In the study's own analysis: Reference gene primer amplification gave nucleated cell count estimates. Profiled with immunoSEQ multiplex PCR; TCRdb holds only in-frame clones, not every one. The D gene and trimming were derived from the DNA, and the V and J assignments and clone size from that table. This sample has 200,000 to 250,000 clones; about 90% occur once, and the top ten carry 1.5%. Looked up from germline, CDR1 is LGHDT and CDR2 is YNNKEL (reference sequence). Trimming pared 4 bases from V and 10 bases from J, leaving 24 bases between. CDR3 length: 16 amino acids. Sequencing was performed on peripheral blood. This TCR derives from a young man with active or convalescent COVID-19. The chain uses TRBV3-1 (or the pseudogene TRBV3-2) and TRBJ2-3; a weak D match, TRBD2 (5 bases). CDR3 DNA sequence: TGTGCCAGCAGCCCAAAATGGGGAATAGGACTTCCAGCGCAGTATTTT. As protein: CASSPKWGIGLPAQYF.